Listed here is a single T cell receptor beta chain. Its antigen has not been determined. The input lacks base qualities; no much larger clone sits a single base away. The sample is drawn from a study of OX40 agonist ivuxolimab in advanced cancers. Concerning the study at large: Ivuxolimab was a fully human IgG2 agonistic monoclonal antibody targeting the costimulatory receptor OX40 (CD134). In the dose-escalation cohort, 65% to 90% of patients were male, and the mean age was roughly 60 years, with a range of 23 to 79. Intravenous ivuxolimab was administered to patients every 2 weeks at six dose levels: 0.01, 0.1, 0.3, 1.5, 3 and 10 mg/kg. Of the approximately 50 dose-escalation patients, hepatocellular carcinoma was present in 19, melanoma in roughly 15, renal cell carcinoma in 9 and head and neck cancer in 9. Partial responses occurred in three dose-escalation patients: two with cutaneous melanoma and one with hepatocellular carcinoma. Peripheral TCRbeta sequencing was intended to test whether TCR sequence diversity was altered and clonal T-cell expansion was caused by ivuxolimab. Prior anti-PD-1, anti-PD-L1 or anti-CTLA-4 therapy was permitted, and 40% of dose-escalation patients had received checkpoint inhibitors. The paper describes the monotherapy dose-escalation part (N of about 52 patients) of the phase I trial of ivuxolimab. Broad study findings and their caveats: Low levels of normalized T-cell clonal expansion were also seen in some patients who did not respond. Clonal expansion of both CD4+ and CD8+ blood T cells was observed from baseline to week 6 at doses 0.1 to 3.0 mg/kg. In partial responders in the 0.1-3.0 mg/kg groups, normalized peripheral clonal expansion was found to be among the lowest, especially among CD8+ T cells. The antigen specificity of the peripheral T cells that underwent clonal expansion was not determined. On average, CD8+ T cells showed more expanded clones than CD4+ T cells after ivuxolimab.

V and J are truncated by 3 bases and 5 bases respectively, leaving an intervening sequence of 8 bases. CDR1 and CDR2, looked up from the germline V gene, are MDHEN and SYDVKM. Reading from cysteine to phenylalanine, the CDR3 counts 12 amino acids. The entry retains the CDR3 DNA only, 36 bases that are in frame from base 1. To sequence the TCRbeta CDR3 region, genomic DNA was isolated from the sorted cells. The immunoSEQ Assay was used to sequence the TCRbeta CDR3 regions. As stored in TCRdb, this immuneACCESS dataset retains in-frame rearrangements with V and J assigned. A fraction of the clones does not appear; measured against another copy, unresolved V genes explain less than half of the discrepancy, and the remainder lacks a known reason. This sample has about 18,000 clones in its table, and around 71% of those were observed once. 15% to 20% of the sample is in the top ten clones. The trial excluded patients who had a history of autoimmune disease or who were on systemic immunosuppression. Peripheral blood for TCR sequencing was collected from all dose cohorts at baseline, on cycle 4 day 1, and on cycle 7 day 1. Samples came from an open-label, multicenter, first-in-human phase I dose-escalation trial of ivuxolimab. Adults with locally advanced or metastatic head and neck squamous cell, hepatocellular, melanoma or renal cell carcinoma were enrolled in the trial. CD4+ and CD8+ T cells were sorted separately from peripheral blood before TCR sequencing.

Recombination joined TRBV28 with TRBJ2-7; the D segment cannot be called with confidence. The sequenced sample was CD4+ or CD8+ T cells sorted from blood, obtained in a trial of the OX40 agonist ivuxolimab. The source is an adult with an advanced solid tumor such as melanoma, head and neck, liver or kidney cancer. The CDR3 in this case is CASSFSLNEQYF. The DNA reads TGTGCCAGCAGTTTTTCTCTTAACGAGCAGTACTTC.